The 21 T cell receptor beta chains below come from one sample, sequenced in a study of CD8+CD57+ T cells in acquired aplastic anemia. The patients chosen for sequencing had shown expansion of CD8+CD57+ cells (detected by flow cytometry). TCR beta VDJ combinations and CDR3 sequences were profiled from genomic DNA. TCRdb passed the reads through MiXCR, listing each CDR3 protein once. This table has about 160,000 distinct CDR3 sequences, roughly 43% appearing once. The sequencing input was sorted CD4+, CD8+, or CD8+CD57+ T cells (not recorded which) from PBMCs. All receptors derive from a human donor with aplastic anemia.

The CDR3 loop is CSARDDVSQGISYEQYF. Here the CDR3 DNA reads TGCAGTGCTAGAGACGACGTAAGCCAGGGGATCTCCTACGAGCAGTACTTC. This chain connects TRBV20-1 to TRBJ2-7; D is possibly TRBD1 (6 bases). Between the trimmed V and J ends, which lost 0 bases and 0 bases, there was a span of 18 bases. This CDR3 region has 17 residues. Germline V gives CDR1 DFQATT, CDR2 SNEGSKA (reference sequence).

This clonotype was seen at least ten times. The chain carries TRBV20-1 and TRBJ2-3; 10 bases match TRBD2. Looked up from germline, CDR1 is DFQATT and CDR2 is SNEGSKA (reference sequence). Trimming took 6 bases from V and 5 from J; bases not matched to a gene: 5. The CDR3 spans 13 residues. CDR3: CSAHASGRDTQYF. Written as DNA, the CDR3 is TGCAGTGCCCACGCTAGCGGGAGAGATACGCAGTATTTT.

The V call is TRBV7-8, the J call TRBJ2-7; 7 bases line up with TRBD1. Germline CDR1 is SGHVS and CDR2 is FQNEAQ. The CDR3 has 13 residues. V dropped 5 bases and J dropped 7; count of bases not matched to a gene: 8. The CDR3 loop reads CASSQQGQGEQYF. CDR3 bases: TGTGCCAGCAGCCAACAGGGGCAGGGTGAGCAGTACTTC.

This chain connects TRBV5-4 to TRBJ1-2; possibly TRBD1 for D (5 bases). Germline assignment: CDR1 SGHNT and CDR2 YYREEE (reference sequence). There are 17 residues in the CDR3. The V gene lost 5 bases and the J gene lost 6 bases, with 26 bases spanning the gap. In DNA, the CDR3 is TGTGCCAGCAGTTTGCCCCCCCCGGGACGGGGATTCGATGGCTACACCTTC. It encodes CASSLPPPGRGFDGYTF.

This clonotype was counted between two and nine times. The rearrangement links TRBV7-1 to TRBJ2-4; 7 bases agree with TRBD2. TRBV7-1 is designated an ORF whose function remains uncertain. This CDR3 spans 19 amino acids. Trimming at V came to 5 bases and at J to 4 bases, leaving 20 bases not matched to a gene. CDR3 DNA: TGTGCCAGCAGCGCATCATCTCAGCGGGACGGTAGAACGAAAAACATTCAGTACTTC. Its protein is CASSASSQRDGRTKNIQYF.

The J gene is TRBJ2-7, the V gene TRBV6-5; D is unresolved. The CDR3 runs 14 residues. Germline V lookup: CDR1 MNHEY, CDR2 SVGAGI. Trimming pared 1 base from V and 4 bases from J, leaving 11 bases between. The CDR3 coding sequence is TGTGCCAGCAGTTACTTCCTCGGGCCATACGAGCAGTACTTC. Translating gives CASSYFLGPYEQYF.

Comments on this clonotype: This may be a read error, as it is one base from a much larger clone. The chain links TRBV4-1 to TRBJ2-3, with D perhaps matching TRBD2 (6 bases). The CDR3 has 14 amino acids. The germline V and J ends were trimmed by 8 bases and 7 bases, with 19 bases remaining between them. The V gene's germline CDR1 is MGHRA and CDR2 YSYEKL. The CDR3 coding sequence is TGCGCCAGCTCTCGGGGGAGGAGTGGTTATACGCAGTATTTT. This translates into CASSRGRSGYTQYF.

In this sample, this clonotype turned up many times. In this CDR3 the conserved last residue, phenylalanine or tryptophan, is missing, so a read error is likely. The rearrangement joins TRBV19 to TRBJ1-1, with no clear D. Germline CDR1 is LNHDA and CDR2 is SQIVND (reference sequence). CDR3 length equals 12 residues. Trimming pared 0 bases from V and 3 bases from J, leaving 2 bases between. DNA for the CDR3: TGTGCCAGTAGTATAGACGACACTGAAGCTTTCCTT. Translating it yields CASSIDDTEAFL.

This clonotype was detected many times. The chain is built from TRBV14 and TRBJ2-7, with D perhaps matching TRBD1 or TRBD2 (7 bases each). The ends were cut back, 5 bases at V and 7 bases at J, with 15 bases in the middle. CDR1 and CDR2 (germline): SGHDN, FVKESK. CDR3 length equals 13 residues. The CDR3, as DNA: TGTGCCAGCAGCGGACAGGCCGGGGGGGAGCAGTACTTC. Amino acid sequence: CASSGQAGGEQYF.

This clonotype was seen ten or more times. The rearrangement links TRBV7-9 to TRBJ1-3, with D uncertain. Germline V CDR1 and CDR2: SEHNR, FQNEAQ (reference sequence). There are 12 residues in the CDR3. The ends were cut back, 1 base at V and 4 bases at J, with 2 bases in the middle. The CDR3 DNA follows: TGTGCCAGCAGCTTAGAAGGAAACACCATATATTTT. Translation gives CASSLEGNTIYF.

This clonotype has just a few counts. This chain links TRBV6-1 with TRBJ2-7, with D maybe TRBD1 (6 bases). This CDR3 has 15 residues. The ends were cut back, 7 bases at V and 2 bases at J, with 18 bases in the middle. Germline CDR1 and CDR2: MNHNS and SASEGT. CDR3 sequence: CASNRSGGQTYEQYF. The DNA for the CDR3 is TGTGCCAGCAATAGGTCAGGCGGACAGACCTACGAGCAGTACTTC.

This clonotype occurred many times. The chain employs TRBV19 and TRBJ2-7; a weak D match, TRBD1 (5 bases). CDR1 is LNHDA and CDR2 is SQIVND in the germline V gene (reference sequence). This CDR3 spans 15 amino acids. The V and J ends lost 5 bases and 5 bases respectively, with 19 bases between them. CDR3 nucleotide sequence: TGTGCCAGTAGTGCCGAGACAGCGTATCGGAACGAGCAGTACTTC. This encodes CASSAETAYRNEQYF.

This clonotype was detected many times. The chain combines TRBV20-1 with TRBJ1-1; D unresolved. V lost 0 bases and J lost 0, with 17 bases in between. CDR3 size: 17 residues. In germline, CDR1 is DFQATT, CDR2 SNEGSKA (reference sequence). The chain's CDR3 is CSARERWWVLVNTEAFF. The CDR3 region has the DNA TGCAGTGCTAGAGAAAGGTGGTGGGTTTTAGTGAACACTGAAGCTTTCTTT.

The chain recombines TRBV7-9 with TRBJ2-5; D not certain. The CDR3 spans 11 residues. Between the trimmed V and J ends, which lost 5 bases and 5 bases, there was a span of 6 bases. Germline V gene lookup returns CDR1 SEHNR and CDR2 FQNEAQ (reference sequence). CDR3 in amino acids: CASSGPETQYF. In nucleotides, the CDR3 is TGTGCCAGCAGCGGGCCGGAGACCCAGTACTTC.

CDR3 sequence (DNA): TGTGCCAGCAAAAGGGACAGAGGCAATCAGCCCCAGCATTTT. Its translation is CASKRDRGNQPQHF. V gene TRBV28 combines with J gene TRBJ1-5; 7 nucleotides line up with TRBD1. The CDR3 length is 14 residues. The ends lost 7 bases at V and 2 bases at J; junction bases unmatched: 5. Germline CDR1 MDHEN, CDR2 SYDVKM.

This clonotype was counted many times. CDR3 DNA: TGCAGTGCTAGCAGGGAGAGTAACACCATATATTTT. This encodes CSASRESNTIYF. The chain employs TRBV20-1 and TRBJ1-3; D may be TRBD1 (5 bases). This CDR3 spans 12 amino acids. The V end was cut by 3 bases, the J end by 7 bases, with 10 bases between. Germline CDR1 is DFQATT and CDR2 is SNEGSKA (reference sequence).

This clonotype was detected only a few times. The chain links TRBV7-2 to TRBJ1-6; D remains ambiguous. Germline CDR1 and CDR2: SGHTA and FQGNSA. Trimming took off 3 bases at V and 7 bases at J, with 7 bases between the two ends. CDR3 length: 13 amino acids. The CDR3: CASSFGPNSPLHF. The CDR3 DNA is TGTGCCAGCAGCTTCGGACCGAATTCACCCCTCCACTTT.

This clonotype has ten or more counts. The chain combines TRBV20-1 with TRBJ2-3; TRBD2 matches 14 bases. The CDR3 covers 15 residues. V dropped 7 bases and J dropped 6; count of bases not matched to a gene: 9. Per the germline V gene, CDR1 is DFQATT and CDR2 is SNEGSKA (reference sequence). Written as DNA, the CDR3 is TGCAGTGTCGGCGGGACTAGCGGGAGTTTGGATACGCAGTATTTT. Residues: CSVGGTSGSLDTQYF.

This clonotype appeared many times. The genes are TRBV25-1 and TRBJ1-2; 7 bases align to TRBD1. CDR1 and CDR2 (germline): MGHDK, SYGVNS. The V segment lost 5 bases and the J segment 1 base; nucleotides outside the gene matches: 4. CDR3 length equals 14 residues. This CDR3 reads CASSTGDLNYGYTF. DNA for the CDR3: TGTGCCAGCAGTACAGGGGACCTTAACTATGGCTACACCTTC.

This clonotype was counted at least ten times. At one boundary the junction diverges from the germline segment, which might be a read error. This sequence joins TRBV30 and TRBJ1-2, with TRBD1 as a possible D gene (6 bases). Germline V CDR1 and CDR2: GTSNPN, SVGIG (reference sequence). CDR3 length equals 11 residues. The CDR3 region is CAWSAQKGGRF. DNA for the CDR3: TGTGCCTGGAGCGCGCAAAAGGGGGGCAGATTC. Drawing the rest from reference TRBV30 and TRBJ1-2, the complete variable domain is SQTIHQWPATLVQPVGSPLSLECTVEGTSNPNLYWYRQAAGRGLQLLFYSVGIGQISSEVPQNLSASRPQDRQFILSSKKLLLSDSGFYLCAWSAQKGGRFGSGTRLTVV.

V gene TRBV19 combines with J gene TRBJ1-2, with D uncertain. Per the germline V gene, CDR1 is LNHDA and CDR2 is SQIVND (reference sequence). This CDR3 region has 14 residues. With 3 bases removed from V and 5 bases from J, the gap between germline ends came to 13 bases. CDR3 nucleotide sequence: TGTGCCAGTAGTATCGGGAGGGTTGGATATGGCTACACCTTC. Its translation: CASSIGRVGYGYTF.